These 5 T cell receptor beta chains were sequenced from one sample in a study of shared clonotypes between healthy human individuals. Only in-frame clones appear in the TCRdb table, and some are missing; sequencing was by immunoSEQ multiplex PCR. The table lists 950,000 to 1,200,000 clones, 70% to 85% of them singletons, with 0.89% in the top ten. Sequenced sample: memory CD4+ T cells from PBMCs. The subset is: CD45RA-negative fraction. The receptors here all came from a man between 18 and 29 years old in good health. Some clones in this sample may be carry-over from other donors' samples.

The chain couples TRBV28 to TRBJ1-5; 10 bases fit TRBD1. The length of the CDR3 is 15 residues. CDR1 is MDHEN, CDR2 SYDVKM, per germline. V dropped 6 bases and J dropped 7; count of bases not matched to a gene: 9. For the CDR3, the DNA is TGTGCCAGCAGATCCGGGGACAGGGGTTGGCAGCCCCAGCATTTT. Translation gives CASRSGDRGWQPQHF.

V gene TRBV11-2 combines with J gene TRBJ1-2, with D uncertain. The germline V gene encodes CDR1 SGHAT and CDR2 FQNNGV. V dropped 5 bases and J dropped 1 base, with 8 bases sitting between them. The CDR3 has 13 residues. The CDR3 region has the DNA TGTGCCAGCAGCCGGACCGGTAACTATGGCTACACCTTC. Protein product: CASSRTGNYGYTF.

This clone was seen ten or more times. CDR3 DNA sequence: TGTGCCAGCAGCTTAGGCCGGAGCTCCTACGAGCAGTACTTC. Translation gives CASSLGRSSYEQYF. V and J are TRBV7-6 and TRBJ2-7; D call uncertain. CDR3 size: 14 residues. Trimming pared 1 base from V and 0 bases from J, leaving 7 bases between. Germline loops: CDR1 SGHVS, CDR2 FNYEAQ. The complete variable domain, with remaining parts taken from reference TRBV7-6 and TRBJ2-7, reads GAGVSQSPRYKVTKRGQDVALRCDPISGHVSLYWYRQALGQGPEFLTYFNYEAQQDKSGLPNDRFSAERPEGSISTLTIQRTEQRDSAMYRCASSLGRSSYEQYFGPGTRLTVT.

This clone was counted once. This chain connects TRBV28 to TRBJ2-7; 9 bases map to TRBD2. The trim removed 7 bases at V and 4 bases at J, leaving 14 bases unmatched. The CDR3 spans 16 residues. In germline, CDR1 is MDHEN, CDR2 SYDVKM. CDR3 residues: CASTWGSGGREYEQYF. The CDR3 DNA reads as TGTGCCAGCACGTGGGGGAGTGGCGGGAGGGAATACGAGCAGTACTTC.

This clone came up once. This chain uses TRBV11-2 with TRBJ1-5; D may be TRBD1 (6 bases). Germline V CDR1 and CDR2: SGHAT, FQNNGV. This CDR3 is 13 amino acids long. The ends were cut back, 2 bases at V and 6 bases at J, with 8 bases in the middle. DNA for the CDR3: TGTGCCAGCAGCTTATCAGGGGCTCAGCCCCAGCATTTT. The encoded protein is CASSLSGAQPQHF.